The entry that follows covers one T cell receptor beta chain sequence. As yet, its antigen is unknown. Germline V gives CDR1 MDHEN, CDR2 SYDVKM. J was trimmed by 3 bases and V by 3 bases; bases with no gene match: 5. CDR3 length: 15 residues. Investigators sought sequencing depths of between 1 in 200,000 and 1 in 1 million T cells. Generated by immunoSEQ multiplex PCR, the TCRdb table keeps only in-frame clones and is missing some. Of tens of thousands of clones detected, around two thirds appear once; the ten largest clones hold roughly 50%. The source of the sample is a study of cytotoxic CD8 clonotypes in ibrutinib-treated CLL. Study context: Median treatment time before response sampling was 12 months, range 6 to 36.

Study-level results: At progression, clonality fell back toward baseline after rising at ibrutinib response. Circulating CD8+ T-cell counts were tracked by baseline clonality, which exceeded that of age-matched healthy donors.

Specimen: PBMCs, collected after 24 months of ibrutinib treatment. The receptor was derived from a human donor with chronic lymphocytic leukemia. This chain uses TRBV28 with TRBJ1-5; 7 nucleotides line up with TRBD1. The CDR3 coding sequence is TGTGCCAGCAGTTTGTGGGACAGACCCAATCAGCCCCAGCATTTT. Protein product: CASSLWDRPNQPQHF.